Below, one TCR beta chain is given with its context. Its antigen is not identified. Sample-barcoded 5' priming and a J-beta primer mix drove a second PCR of roughly 7 to 11 cycles. TCRdb itself ran the 5' RACE reads through MiXCR, one entry per CDR3 protein. The table has about 730,000 distinct CDR3 sequences, 40% to 45% seen once. These data are taken from a study of blood T cells in healthy people across ages. Study overall: About one barcoded beta molecule per two T cells came from capture by template switching.

All donors came from Russia, were Caucasian and healthy, and spanned ages 6 to 90. Study observations and caveats: Diversity estimates from one million T cells were considered underestimates.

Trimming removed 0 bases at V and 5 bases at J, with 10 bases between. CDR3 length equals 14 residues. CDR1 and CDR2 (germline): LGHNA, YNFKEQ. The V gene is TRBV4-2, the J gene TRBJ1-1, with TRBD1 as a possible D gene (6 bases). The sequenced material came from blood. The origin of this receptor is a woman aged 55-69 years in good health. CDR3 DNA: TGTGCCAGCAGCCAAGAAGGGGGGCTTACTGAAGCTTTCTTT. Amino acid sequence: CASSQEGGLTEAFF.